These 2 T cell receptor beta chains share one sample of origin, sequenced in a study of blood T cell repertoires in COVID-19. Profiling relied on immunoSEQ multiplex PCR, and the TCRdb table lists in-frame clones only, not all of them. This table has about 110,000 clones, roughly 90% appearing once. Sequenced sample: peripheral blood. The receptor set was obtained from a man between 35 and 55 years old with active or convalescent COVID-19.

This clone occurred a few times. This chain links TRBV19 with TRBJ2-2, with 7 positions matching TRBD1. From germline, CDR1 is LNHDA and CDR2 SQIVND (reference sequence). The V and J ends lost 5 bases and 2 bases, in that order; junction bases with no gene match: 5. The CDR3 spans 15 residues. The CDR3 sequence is CASSSGTVNTGELFF. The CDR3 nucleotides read TGTGCCAGTAGTTCCGGGACAGTAAACACCGGGGAGCTGTTTTTT. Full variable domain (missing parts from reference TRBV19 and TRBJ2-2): DGGITQSPKYLFRKEGQNVTLSCEQNLNHDAMYWYRQDPGQGLRLIYYSQIVNDFQKGDIAEGYSVSREKKESFPLTVTSAQKNPTAFYLCASSSGTVNTGELFFGEGSRLTVL.

The chain's CDR3 is CASSYATVYGYTF. CDR3 in DNA: TGTGCCAGCAGTTACGCAACAGTTTATGGCTACACCTTC. The chain carries TRBV6-6 and TRBJ1-2; no firm D call. V gave up 2 bases and J gave up 5 bases, with 9 bases separating them. Germline-derived CDR1 and CDR2 are MNHNY and SVGAGI (reference sequence). The CDR3 is 13 amino acids.